These 14 T cell receptor beta chains came from one sample sequenced in a study of PD-1 blockade in classical Hodgkin lymphoma (dated by TCRdb to about 2020). Library preparation used the immunoSEQ multiplex PCR assay. TCRdb limited this immuneACCESS table to in-frame rearrangements with V and J called. A share of clones is missing; checked studies link under half to unresolved V genes, and the rest is unexplained. Within this sample are fewer than 35,000 clones, with roughly 90% of them counted one time only. 0.25% to 0.3% of the sample lies in the top ten. The time point label on this specimen signifies: cycle 4 day 1 (C4D1), after 6 weeks of nivolumab. Every trial patient had relapsed following autologous stem cell transplantation, and prior brentuximab vedotin exposure was what differed among cohorts A, B and C. Magnetic negative selection with a Miltenyi CD4+ T cell isolation kit was used to purify CD4+ T cells from thawed PBMCs.

The sample was CD4+ T cells from blood, taken before the fourth cycle of nivolumab. These receptor sequences come from a human donor with classical Hodgkin lymphoma.

The V call is TRBV5-6, the J call TRBJ1-4, with no clear D. Deletions cut 1 base from V and 7 bases from J, with 11 bases between. The CDR3 contains 14 residues. The germline CDR1 and CDR2 sequences are SGHDT and YYEEEE. CDR3 sequence: CASSLTIRREKLFF. In DNA, the CDR3 is TGTGCCAGCAGCTTGACGATAAGACGTGAAAAACTGTTTTTT.

V gene TRBV5-1 combines with J gene TRBJ2-3; unclear D gene. Germline V gene sequence: CDR1 SGHRS, CDR2 YFSETQ. Trimming left V 0 bases short and J 3 bases short, with 14 bases between. The CDR3 is made up of 16 amino acids. The CDR3 DNA reads TGCGCCAGCAGCTTGGACGCTAAGCTAAGTACAGATACGCAGTATTTT. This sequence encodes CASSLDAKLSTDTQYF.

This clone was counted once. The genes are TRBV27 and TRBJ2-1; maybe TRBD2 (7 bases). Germline V gene data show CDR1 as MNHEY and CDR2 as SMNVEV (reference sequence). This CDR3 spans 16 amino acids. The ends were cut back, 8 bases at V and 0 bases at J, with 17 bases in the middle. The DNA for the CDR3 is TGTGCCAGCGACGAGGGGGGGTGGCGCTCCTACAATGAGCAGTTCTTC. Amino acid sequence: CASDEGGWRSYNEQFF.

This chain connects TRBV27 to TRBJ2-5, with 7 bases that match TRBD2. Germline V lookup: CDR1 MNHEY, CDR2 SMNVEV (reference sequence). This CDR3 contains 14 residues. After removal of 5 bases from V and 8 bases from J, the junction contained 11 bases not matched to a gene. The CDR3 spells CASSPSGLPPTQYF. CDR3 nucleotides: TGTGCCAGCAGTCCCTCGGGACTACCTCCCACCCAGTACTTC.

The rearrangement joins TRBV27 to TRBJ2-1, with 13 bases that match TRBD2. Germline CDR1 is MNHEY and CDR2 is SMNVEV (reference sequence). The CDR3 runs to 15 residues. With V trimmed by 7 bases and J by 7 bases, 7 bases remained unmatched. CDR3 in DNA: TGTGCCAGCACCCCGGGACTAGCGGGATTGAATGAGCAGTTCTTC. The encoded protein is CASTPGLAGLNEQFF.

The chain employs TRBV7-2 and TRBJ2-7; possibly TRBD1 for D (6 bases). V lost 5 bases and J 4 bases, leaving 18 bases between the germline ends. Germline V gives CDR1 SGHTA, CDR2 FQGNSA. This CDR3 contains 15 residues. DNA of the CDR3: TGTGCCAGCAGCCCTGTGGCAGGGGCCGATTACGAGCAGTACTTC. Protein: CASSPVAGADYEQYF.

This clone was counted a few times. This chain links TRBV6-6 with TRBJ1-2; D possibly corresponds to TRBD1 (5 bases). Per the germline V gene, CDR1 is MNHNY and CDR2 is SVGAGI (reference sequence). This CDR3 has 13 amino acids. V was pared by 7 bases and J by 5 bases, with 14 bases between. The CDR3, as DNA: TGTGCCAGCAAGATCGGGACTCCGTATGGCTACACCTTC. Protein product: CASKIGTPYGYTF.

The V and J genes are TRBV28 and TRBJ2-1; D is ambiguous. The germline V gene encodes CDR1 MDHEN and CDR2 SYDVKM. The CDR3 has 13 residues. The germline V and J ends were trimmed by 8 bases and 7 bases, with 15 bases remaining between them. The CDR3 DNA reads as TGTGCCAGCGGAAAGGATCTCCCTAATGAGCAGTTCTTC. Protein product: CASGKDLPNEQFF.

A few counts support this clone. The chain combines TRBV27 with TRBJ2-5; no definite D call. The V end lost 8 bases, the J end lost 1 base, and 14 bases lay between the germline ends. This CDR3 contains 14 residues. The V gene's germline CDR1 is MNHEY and CDR2 SMNVEV (reference sequence). CDR3 residues: CASAPGSSQETQYF. Here the CDR3 DNA reads TGTGCCAGCGCCCCCGGTTCTTCCCAAGAGACCCAGTACTTC.

The rearrangement uses TRBV27 and TRBJ2-5; TRBD2 matches at 10 bases. The CDR3 totals 18 residues. J gave up 1 base and V 3 bases, and 11 bases lay outside the gene matches. The germline V gene encodes CDR1 MNHEY and CDR2 SMNVEV (reference sequence). The CDR3 sequence is CASSFSGRTMGSQETQYF. Written as DNA, the CDR3 is TGTGCCAGCAGTTTTAGCGGGAGGACAATGGGCTCCCAAGAGACCCAGTACTTC.

The gene calls are TRBV15 and TRBJ1-2; 7 positions match TRBD1. CDR3 size: 14 residues. Germline-derived CDR1 and CDR2 are LNHNV and YYDKDF (reference sequence). Trimming took 4 bases from V and 4 from J; bases not matched to a gene: 6. The CDR3 here is CATSNWGQFYGYTF. CDR3 nucleotides: TGTGCCACCAGCAACTGGGGACAGTTCTATGGCTACACCTTC.

CDR3 in amino acids: CASSFEGLAKNIQYF. In nucleotides, the CDR3 is TGTGCCAGCAGCTTTGAGGGACTAGCCAAAAACATTCAGTACTTC. This chain connects TRBV7-9 to TRBJ2-4; the D gene is possibly TRBD2 (6 bases). From germline, CDR1 is SEHNR and CDR2 FQNEAQ (reference sequence). CDR3 size: 15 residues. The V gene lost 3 bases and the J gene lost 0 bases, with 9 bases spanning the gap.

The chain employs TRBV19 and TRBJ2-1; D is ambiguous. The CDR3 is 15 amino acids. CDR1 is LNHDA, CDR2 SQIVND, per germline (reference sequence). The V end was cut by 3 bases, the J end by 2 bases, with 11 bases between. The CDR3 sequence: CASSISGATYNEQFF. Here the CDR3 DNA reads TGTGCCAGTAGTATCTCCGGCGCCACCTACAATGAGCAGTTCTTC.

This chain joins TRBV6-6 and TRBJ2-5; 7 bases match TRBD1. The CDR3 length is 13 residues. Looked up from germline, CDR1 is MNHNY and CDR2 is SVGAGI (reference sequence). Trimming cost V 8 bases and J 5 bases; bases outside gene matches: 8. The CDR3: CASSGAGGETQYF. Written as DNA, the CDR3 is TGTGCCAGCTCCGGGGCAGGGGGTGAGACCCAGTACTTC.